This section outlines one T cell receptor beta chain sequence together with its context. The antigen is undetermined. This entry comes from a study of monozygotic twins with inflammatory bowel disease. Reprocessing the 5' RACE reads, TCRdb reports a single entry for every CDR3 protein and omits DNA. The sample table includes a few hundred thousand distinct CDR3 sequences. The study, taken as a whole, reports: Part of the variability in patient repertoires may have come from differing immunosuppressive treatments.

The source is a human donor with ulcerative colitis or Crohn's disease, or a healthy co-twin of an affected twin (not recorded which). The specimen sequenced was blood.

CDR3 region: CASSSGTGGAGEQFF. The rearrangement uses TRBV18 and TRBJ2-1; no DNA is available, so the TRBD1 call from TCRdb remains unchecked. CDR3 length equals 15 residues. Per germline, CDR1 KGHSH and CDR2 LQKENI.